This T cell receptor (beta chain) was sequenced during a study of blood T cell repertoires in COVID-19. Turning to the study itself: The United States, Italy and Spain supplied acute and convalescent COVID-19 samples.

The CDR3 has 15 amino acids. The V gene end was trimmed by 4 bases and the J gene end by 0 bases; junction bases not matched to a gene: 6. CDR1 and CDR2 (germline): SGHTA, FQGNSA. Participants came from about two dozen US areas, aged roughly 18 to 95 years. As processed by the authors: Using reference gene primer amplification, nucleated cell counts were estimated. Produced via immunoSEQ multiplex PCR; TCRdb's table is partial and in-frame only. The V and J calls and clone size come from that table; D and trimming were worked out from the DNA. The sample consists of fewer than 450,000 clones, 87% of them appearing once.

The source material was PBMCs or T cells enriched from blood (not recorded which). The chain links TRBV7-2 to TRBJ2-7; 7 nucleotides match TRBD2. This clonotype was sampled from a woman aged 25-40 years who had recovered from COVID-19. In DNA form, the CDR3 reads TGTGCCAGCAGCTCCCTGACTAGCAGCTCCTACGAGCAGTACTTC. Translated, it gives CASSSLTSSSYEQYF.